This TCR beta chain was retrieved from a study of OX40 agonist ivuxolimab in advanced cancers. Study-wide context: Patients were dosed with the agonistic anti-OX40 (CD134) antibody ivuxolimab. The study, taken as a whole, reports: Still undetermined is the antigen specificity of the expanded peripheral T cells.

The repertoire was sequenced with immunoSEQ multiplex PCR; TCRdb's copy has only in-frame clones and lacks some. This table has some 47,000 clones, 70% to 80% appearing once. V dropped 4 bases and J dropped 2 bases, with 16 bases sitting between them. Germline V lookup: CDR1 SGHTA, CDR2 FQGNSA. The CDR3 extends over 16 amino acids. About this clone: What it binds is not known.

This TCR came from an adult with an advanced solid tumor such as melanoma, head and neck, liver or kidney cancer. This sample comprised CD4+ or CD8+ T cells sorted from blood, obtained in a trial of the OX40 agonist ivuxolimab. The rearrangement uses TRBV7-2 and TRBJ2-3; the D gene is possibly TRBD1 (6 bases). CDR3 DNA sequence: TGTGCCAGCAGCTCTTCCAGGGGAGTCATCACAGATACGCAGTATTTT. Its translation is CASSSSRGVITDTQYF. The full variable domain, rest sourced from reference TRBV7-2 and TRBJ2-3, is GAGVSQSPSNKVTEKGKDVELRCDPISGHTALYWYRQSLGQGLEFLIYFQGNSAPDKSGLPSDRFSAERTGGSVSTLTIQRTQQEDSAVYLCASSSSRGVITDTQYFGPGTRLTVL.